This T cell receptor beta chain was profiled in a study of PD-1 blockade in classical Hodgkin lymphoma. Assay: immunoSEQ multiplex PCR; the TCRdb copy retains only in-frame clones and omits some. The repertoire consists of approximately 25,000 clones, with 84% occurring once and the leading ten covering approximately 1.8%. Each patient's relapse followed autologous stem cell transplantation, and brentuximab vedotin exposure varied. By magnetic negative selection, CD4+ T cells were purified from thawed PBMCs. Sequencing was performed on CD4+ T cells from blood, taken at baseline. The sequence came from a human donor with classical Hodgkin lymphoma.

The CDR3 here is CASSFASGGYNEQFF. Written as DNA, the CDR3 is TGTGCCAGCAGTTTTGCTAGCGGGGGATACAATGAGCAGTTCTTC. The chain employs TRBV28 and TRBJ2-1; 10 positions match TRBD2. After removal of 3 bases from V and 4 bases from J, the junction contained 3 bases not matched to a gene. The germline V gene encodes CDR1 MDHEN and CDR2 SYDVKM. The CDR3 contains 15 residues. The full variable domain, completed using reference TRBV28 and TRBJ2-1, is DVKVTQSSRYLVKRTGEKVFLECVQDMDHENMFWYRQDPGLGLRLIYFSYDVKMKEKGDIPEGYSVSREKKERFSLILESASTNQTSMYLCASSFASGGYNEQFFGPGTRLTVL.